The sequence of this T cell receptor beta chain was determined in a study of control samples from healthy donors and cancer patients. Sequenced by immunoSEQ multiplex PCR; TCRdb stores in-frame clones only, minus some. The sample yields 75,000 to 95,000 clones, 80% to 95% seen once. The V gene end was trimmed by 6 bases and the J gene end by 3 bases; junction bases not matched to a gene: 6. Germline V CDR1 and CDR2: LNHDA, SQIVND (reference sequence). CDR3 size: 15 residues. Specimen: blood. The clonotype comes from a woman under 40 in good health. The rearrangement uses TRBV19 and TRBJ2-1; 9 bases fit TRBD1. The CDR3 spells CASSMGQGFYNEQFF. CDR3 nucleotide sequence: TGTGCCAGTAGCATGGGACAGGGATTCTACAATGAGCAGTTCTTC.